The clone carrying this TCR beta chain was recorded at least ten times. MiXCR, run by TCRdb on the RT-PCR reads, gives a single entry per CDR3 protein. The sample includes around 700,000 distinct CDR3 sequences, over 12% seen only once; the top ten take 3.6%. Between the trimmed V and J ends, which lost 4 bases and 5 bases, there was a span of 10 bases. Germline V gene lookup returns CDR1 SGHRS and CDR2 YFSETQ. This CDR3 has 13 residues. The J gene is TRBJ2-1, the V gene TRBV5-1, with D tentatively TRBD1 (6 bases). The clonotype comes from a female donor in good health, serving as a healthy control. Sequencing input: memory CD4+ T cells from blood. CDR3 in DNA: TGCGCCAGCAGCCAAGGACAGAACAATGAGCAGTTCTTC. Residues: CASSQGQNNEQFF.